These 29 T cell receptor beta chains were sequenced from one sample in a study of cytomegalovirus exposure and HLA in healthy donors. The primer mix had 60 Vbeta and 13 Jbeta primers. Clones were sequenced by immunoSEQ multiplex PCR, and TCRdb holds only the in-frame ones, with some missing. The sample consists of 85,000 to 90,000 clones, approximately 90% of them appearing once. Sample: PBMCs. Receptors originate from a man younger than 35 in good health and CMV-seronegative.

The chain couples TRBV11-2 to TRBJ2-5, with a tentative D call TRBD1 (5 bases). Germline CDR1 reads SGHAT; CDR2 reads FQNNGV. V lost 6 bases and J lost 5, with 25 bases in between. This CDR3 contains 17 residues. The CDR3 region is CASRNSQEEFLGETQYF. The DNA of the CDR3 is TGTGCCAGCAGAAATTCACAGGAAGAGTTCCTGGGGGAGACCCAGTACTTC.

J is TRBJ1-2 and V is TRBV7-2; TRBD1 matches at 7 bases. Germline V gene sequence: CDR1 SGHTA, CDR2 FQGNSA. The J segment lost 4 bases and the V segment lost 6 bases, leaving 5 bases of the junction unmatched. The CDR3 length is 13 residues. For the CDR3, the DNA is TGTGCCAGCAGAACGACAGGGATCTATGGCTACACCTTC. Its protein is CASRTTGIYGYTF. Supplemented by reference TRBV7-2 and TRBJ1-2, the full variable domain reads GAGVSQSPSNKVTEKGKDVELRCDPISGHTALYWYRQSLGQGLEFLIYFQGNSAPDKSGLPSDRFSAERTGGSVSTLTIQRTQQEDSAVYLCASRTTGIYGYTFGSGTRLTVV.

V and J are TRBV30 and TRBJ1-1; TRBD1 matches 7 bases. Unmatched junction bases numbered 5, after V lost 2 bases and J lost 5 bases. This CDR3 has 13 residues. Germline CDR1 GTSNPN, CDR2 SVGIG (reference sequence). The CDR3 loop is CAWSLQGRTEAFF. CDR3 nucleotides: TGTGCCTGGAGTCTACAGGGGAGAACTGAAGCTTTCTTT.

The chain recombines TRBV7-3 with TRBJ2-2, with a weak D call TRBD1 (5 bases). Germline loops: CDR1 SGHTA, CDR2 FQGTGA. V lost 2 bases to trimming and J lost 4 bases, with 14 bases between them. This CDR3 comprises 16 residues. CDR3 protein: CASSLLQGRGTGELFF. The CDR3 region has the DNA TGTGCCAGCAGCTTACTTCAGGGTCGCGGCACCGGGGAGCTGTTTTTT. Drawing the rest from reference TRBV7-3 and TRBJ2-2, the complete variable domain is GAGVSQTPSNKVTEKGKYVELRCDPISGHTALYWYRQSLGQGPEFLIYFQGTGAADDSGLPNDRFFAVRPEGSVSTLKIQRTERGDSAVYLCASSLLQGRGTGELFFGEGSRLTVL.

As concerns this clone: One end of the junction varies from germline; a read error may be responsible. The chain combines TRBV18 with TRBJ1-2; D is unclear. The germline CDR1 and CDR2 sequences are KGHSH and LQKENI. CDR3 length: 15 residues. For the CDR3, the DNA is TGTGCCGGCTCACCACCGGCTTATCCTAACTATGGCTACACCTTC. Translated, it gives CAGSPPAYPNYGYTF. The full variable domain, in which reference TRBV18 and TRBJ1-2 provide the parts outside the CDR3, is NAGVMQNPRHLVRRRGQEARLRCSPMKGHSHVYWYRQLPEEGLKFMVYLQKENIIDESGMPKERFSAEFPKEGPSILRIQQVVRGDSAAYFCAGSPPAYPNYGYTFGSGTRLTVV.

The V and J genes are TRBV6-4 and TRBJ2-3, with 7 bases matching TRBD2. With 0 bases clipped from V and 6 bases from J, the junction kept 6 bases outside the gene matches. CDR3 length: 15 amino acids. CDR1 and CDR2 (germline): MRHNA, SNTAGT. Here the CDR3 reads CASSDSGGSADTQYF. CDR3 DNA sequence: TGTGCCAGCAGTGACTCCGGCGGGAGCGCGGATACGCAGTATTTT.

The chain links TRBV7-2 to TRBJ2-1, with 10 bases identical to TRBD2. This CDR3 comprises 17 residues. Germline CDR1 SGHTA, CDR2 FQGNSA. After removal of 3 bases from V and 4 bases from J, the junction contained 9 bases not matched to a gene. The CDR3: CASSFLAGGSVYNEQFF. CDR3 bases: TGTGCCAGCAGCTTCTTAGCGGGAGGAAGTGTTTACAATGAGCAGTTCTTC. The complete variable domain, with remaining parts taken from reference TRBV7-2 and TRBJ2-1, reads GAGVSQSPSNKVTEKGKDVELRCDPISGHTALYWYRQSLGQGLEFLIYFQGNSAPDKSGLPSDRFSAERTGGSVSTLTIQRTQQEDSAVYLCASSFLAGGSVYNEQFFGPGTRLTVL.

As DNA, the CDR3 is TGCGCCAGCAGCCAAGGGGAGGGAGTGGGGTACAATGAGCAGTTCTTC. It is translated as CASSQGEGVGYNEQFF. The V and J genes are TRBV4-1 and TRBJ2-1; 7 positions agree with TRBD2. Germline V gene sequence: CDR1 MGHRA, CDR2 YSYEKL. The V segment lost 1 base and the J segment 4 bases; nucleotides outside the gene matches: 7. The CDR3 spans 16 residues.

The rearrangement links TRBV28 to TRBJ2-5, with TRBD1 matching 8 bases. The J segment lost 5 bases and the V segment lost 4 bases, leaving 6 bases of the junction unmatched. Germline V gene data show CDR1 as MDHEN and CDR2 as SYDVKM. This CDR3 spans 14 amino acids. The CDR3 loop is CASSWDRRVETQYF. The CDR3 DNA reads TGTGCCAGCAGTTGGGACAGGAGGGTGGAGACCCAGTACTTC.

The chain couples TRBV7-9 to TRBJ2-1; 10 positions agree with TRBD1. The V gene end was trimmed by 4 bases and the J gene end by 6 bases; junction bases not matched to a gene: 15. The CDR3 has 18 residues. CDR1 SEHNR and CDR2 FQNEAQ come from the germline V gene (reference sequence). This CDR3 is CASSSSPGQGSAGNEQFF. CDR3 DNA: TGTGCCAGCAGCTCATCGCCGGGACAGGGGTCCGCGGGCAATGAGCAGTTCTTC.

V and J are TRBV10-3 and TRBJ1-3, with a possible D match to TRBD1 (6 bases). V was shortened by 3 bases and J by 4 bases, with 16 bases between the two germline ends. The germline CDR1 and CDR2 sequences are ENHRY and SYGVKD. The CDR3 covers 16 residues. DNA for the CDR3: TGTGCCATCAGTGATCAAGGCAGGGGAAGGGGAAACACCATATATTTT. It translates to CAISDQGRGRGNTIYF.

The chain is built from TRBV21-1 and TRBJ1-2. TRBV21-1 is described as a pseudogene. The CDR3 runs 12 residues. The CDR3 nucleotides are TGTGCCAGCAGCCCGCGAACCTATGGCTACACCTTC. Translation: CASSPRTYGYTF.

The chain joins TRBV2 to TRBJ2-5, with a possible D match to TRBD1 (6 bases). Gene TRBJ2-7 matches the end of the DNA better, so the J call may be wrong. This CDR3 has 13 residues. The germline V gene encodes CDR1 SNHLY and CDR2 FYNNEI. CDR3 in amino acids: CASSADRGYEQYF. The CDR3 DNA is TGTGCCAGCAGTGCGGACAGAGGGTACGAGCAGTACTTC.

In its sample, this clone was seen once. The chain joins TRBV7-9 to TRBJ2-3; TRBD2 might be the D (6 bases). This CDR3 comprises 16 residues. Germline V gene sequence: CDR1 SEHNR, CDR2 FQNEAQ (reference sequence). The V end was cut by 5 bases, the J end by 4 bases, with 19 bases between. As DNA, the CDR3 is TGTGCCAGCAGCCCGAGGACCGGGGGTGTTTCAGATACGCAGTATTTT. This translates into CASSPRTGGVSDTQYF.

The rearrangement links TRBV7-3 to TRBJ1-5, with 8 bases lining up with TRBD1. V was pared by 3 bases and J by 5 bases, with 6 bases of the junction left unmatched. CDR3 length equals 15 residues. Per germline, CDR1 SGHTA and CDR2 FQGTGA. CDR3 residues: CASSFWSGGDQPQHF. Here the CDR3 DNA reads TGTGCCAGCAGCTTTTGGTCAGGGGGCGATCAGCCCCAGCATTTT.

This chain links TRBV5-1 with TRBJ2-5, with TRBD2 matching over 10 bases. With V trimmed by 0 bases and J by 2 bases, 4 bases remained unmatched. Germline-derived CDR1 and CDR2 are SGHRS and YFSETQ. The CDR3 runs 16 residues. Here the CDR3 reads CASSLVRTSGQETQYF. The CDR3 DNA is TGCGCCAGCAGCTTGGTCCGGACTAGCGGTCAAGAGACCCAGTACTTC.

The gene calls are TRBV6-1 and TRBJ1-2; 10 nucleotides match TRBD1. The CDR3 loop spans 15 amino acids. Germline V gene sequence: CDR1 MNHNS, CDR2 SASEGT. Trimming cost V 6 bases and J 4 bases; bases outside gene matches: 8. In DNA, the CDR3 is TGTGCCAGCAGGGAACGACAGGGGGCTGGCTATGGCTACACCTTC. Translation: CASRERQGAGYGYTF.

CDR3 protein: CASTRTTKSQYNEQFF. The CDR3 DNA sequence: TGTGCCAGCACCAGAACCACGAAATCACAATACAATGAGCAGTTCTTC. V usage is TRBV7-8 and J usage is TRBJ2-1, with D uncertain. The CDR3 sequence is 16 residues long. The germline V gene encodes CDR1 SGHVS and CDR2 FQNEAQ. V was cut by 7 bases and J by 4 bases, with 20 bases left in between.

The J gene is TRBJ2-5, the V gene TRBV29-1, with D possibly TRBD2 on 6 matching bases. Gene TRBJ2-7 matches the end of the DNA better, so the J call may be wrong. Per germline, CDR1 SQVTM and CDR2 ANQGSEA. This CDR3 is 14 amino acids long. The CDR3 coding sequence is TGCAGCGTTGTTGGGGGGACCAGTGGCATCGAGCAGTACTTC. Translation gives CSVVGGTSGIEQYF.

The gene calls are TRBV7-9 and TRBJ2-1; TRBD1 matches at 10 bases. After removal of 9 bases from V and 5 bases from J, the junction contained 4 bases not matched to a gene. CDR1 is SEHNR, CDR2 FQNEAQ, per germline (reference sequence). The CDR3 spans 13 residues. The CDR3, as DNA: TGTGCCAGTCCGGGACAGGGGAACAATGAGCAGTTCTTC. Its protein is CASPGQGNNEQFF.

This chain joins TRBV28 and TRBJ2-5, with 10 bases aligning to TRBD1. The J call is uncertain, as TRBJ2-7 better fits the DNA end. Per germline, CDR1 MDHEN and CDR2 SYDVKM. This CDR3 contains 16 residues. As DNA, the CDR3 is TGTGCCACCCAACTCCAGCTGGGACAGGGGAACTACGAGCAGTACTTC. Amino acid sequence: CATQLQLGQGNYEQYF.

The chain links TRBV15 to TRBJ2-2, with D possibly being TRBD2 (6 bases). V was trimmed by 11 bases and J by 2 bases, leaving 15 bases between them. This CDR3 region has 14 residues. Germline CDR1 is LNHNV and CDR2 is YYDKDF (reference sequence). The CDR3 here is CASRRGGNTGELFF. CDR3 sequence (DNA): TGTGCCTCGAGGAGGGGCGGAAACACCGGGGAGCTGTTTTTT.

V and J are TRBV2 and TRBJ1-3; D ambiguous. CDR3 length: 17 residues. V dropped 4 bases and J dropped 0 bases, with 16 bases sitting between them. Germline V lookup: CDR1 SNHLY, CDR2 FYNNEI. The CDR3 protein is CASSGVSDRRSGNTIYF. The CDR3 nucleotides read TGTGCCAGCAGTGGAGTCAGCGACCGACGCTCTGGAAACACCATATATTTT. The complete variable domain, with remaining parts taken from reference TRBV2 and TRBJ1-3, reads EPEVTQTPSHQVTQMGQEVILRCVPISNHLYFYWYRQILGQKVEFLVSFYNNEISEKSEIFDDQFSVERPDGSNFTLKIRSTKLEDSAMYFCASSGVSDRRSGNTIYFGEGSWLTVV.

The rearrangement links TRBV19 to TRBJ1-1; TRBD1 aligns across 9 bases. The length of the CDR3 is 15 residues. Germline values: CDR1 LNHDA, CDR2 SQIVND (reference sequence). V gave up 5 bases and J gave up 1 base; unmatched junction bases: 5. The CDR3 spells CASSPDRGPNTEAFF. The CDR3, as DNA: TGTGCCAGTAGTCCGGACAGGGGTCCGAACACTGAAGCTTTCTTT.

The chain is built from TRBV4-1 and TRBJ2-7; D call uncertain. The CDR3 sequence is 12 residues long. CDR1 MGHRA and CDR2 YSYEKL come from the germline V gene. Trimming removed 0 bases at V and 6 bases at J, with 6 bases between. The CDR3 DNA reads as TGCGCCAGCAGCCAAGATGGCCGCGAGCAGTACTTC. It yields the protein CASSQDGREQYF.

This chain connects TRBV2 to TRBJ2-2; D may be TRBD2 (5 bases). CDR3 length: 16 amino acids. Trimming removed 4 bases at V and 5 bases at J, with 17 bases between. From germline, CDR1 is SNHLY and CDR2 FYNNEI. The CDR3 sequence: CASSGGIGVSTGELFF. The CDR3 DNA sequence: TGTGCCAGCAGTGGAGGGATCGGAGTCAGTACCGGGGAGCTGTTTTTT.

J is TRBJ2-5 and V is TRBV9; 12 bases are shared with TRBD2. Germline V gene lookup returns CDR1 SGDLS and CDR2 YYNGEE. The CDR3 contains 15 residues. The junction had 5 bases not matched to a gene; V was cut back by 4 bases and J by 4 bases. The DNA for the CDR3 is TGTGCCAGCAGCATACAGGGACTAGCGGGAGAGACCCAGTACTTC. Protein sequence: CASSIQGLAGETQYF.

This clone is a singleton in its sample. CDR3 amino acids: CASSRPVDNSPLHF. The CDR3 DNA is TGTGCCAGCAGCCGTCCGGTAGATAATTCACCCCTCCACTTT. The chain is built from TRBV5-4 and TRBJ1-6; D remains unclear. Germline V gene data show CDR1 as SGHNT and CDR2 as YYREEE (reference sequence). The V end lost 4 bases, the J end lost 5 bases, and 10 bases lay between the germline ends. The CDR3 spans 14 residues.

V is TRBV27 and J is TRBJ1-1; a weak D match, TRBD1 (5 bases). V was cut by 2 bases and J by 9 bases, with 13 bases left in between. The CDR3 extends over 13 amino acids. Germline loops: CDR1 MNHEY, CDR2 SMNVEV (reference sequence). The CDR3 spells CASSLRQGFKAFF. The CDR3 DNA is TGTGCCAGCAGTTTAAGGCAGGGTTTTAAAGCTTTCTTT.